The 22 T cell receptor beta chains in this list originate from one sample, sequenced in a study of control samples from healthy donors and cancer patients. Measured with immunoSEQ multiplex PCR; TCRdb has only the in-frame clones, and not every one. The sample holds roughly 150,000 clones, more than 85% seen once. The sample taken for sequencing was blood. These TCRs come from a man in his fifties or sixties in good health.

DNA for the CDR3: TGTGCCAGCTCCCCGGGTCTTGGGCTAACCAGCCAAGAGACCCAGTACTTC. The encoded protein is CASSPGLGLTSQETQYF. The chain is built from TRBV18 and TRBJ2-5, with unresolved D. Germline lookup yields CDR1 KGHSH and CDR2 LQKENI. The CDR3 spans 17 residues. Deletions cut 6 bases from V and 1 base from J, with 21 bases between.

V and J are TRBV28 and TRBJ1-2, with a tentative D call TRBD1 (5 bases). Trimming removed 5 bases from V and 4 bases from J, with 14 bases in between. The CDR3 loop spans 14 amino acids. Germline loops: CDR1 MDHEN, CDR2 SYDVKM. The CDR3 sequence: CASSLGASGYGYTF. CDR3 nucleotide sequence: TGTGCCAGCAGTCTCGGGGCCTCAGGCTATGGCTACACCTTC.

The chain couples TRBV7-8 to TRBJ2-7, with D perhaps assigned TRBD1 or TRBD2 (5 bases each). CDR3 length equals 15 residues. Germline V gene lookup returns CDR1 SGHVS and CDR2 FQNEAQ. Trimming cost V 1 base and J 1 base, with 11 bases left between them. CDR3 in DNA: TGTGCCAGCAGCTTAGAACGGGGCGGGTCCTACGAGCAGTACTTC. Translating gives CASSLERGGSYEQYF.

The chain uses TRBV5-5 and TRBJ2-7; D is unresolved. The CDR3 sequence is 15 residues long. Trimming took off 0 bases at V and 3 bases at J, with 13 bases between the two ends. Germline CDR1 and CDR2: SGHKS and YYEKEE (reference sequence). CDR3 sequence reads: CASSLDLRAIYEQYF. CDR3 DNA sequence: TGTGCCAGCAGCTTGGATCTCCGGGCTATCTACGAGCAGTACTTC.

This chain uses TRBV7-9 with TRBJ2-7; 8 bases map to TRBD1. CDR1 and CDR2 from the germline V gene are SEHNR and FQNEAQ (reference sequence). This CDR3 is 14 amino acids long. With 5 bases clipped from V and 5 bases from J, the junction kept 8 bases outside the gene matches. The CDR3 here is CASSREDRAHEQYF. DNA of the CDR3: TGTGCCAGCAGCCGCGAGGACAGGGCCCACGAGCAGTACTTC.

V usage is TRBV11-2 and J usage is TRBJ2-7, with a possible D match to TRBD2 (5 bases). The CDR3 has 14 amino acids. Germline V CDR1 and CDR2: SGHAT, FQNNGV. The germline V and J ends were trimmed by 5 bases and 1 base, with 12 bases remaining between them. The CDR3, as DNA: TGTGCCAGCAGCGGCCAACGCGGGTCCTACGAGCAGTACTTC. It translates to CASSGQRGSYEQYF.

The V gene is TRBV6-5, the J gene TRBJ2-7; D remains unclear. From germline, CDR1 is MNHEY and CDR2 SVGAGI. V dropped 4 bases and J dropped 4 bases, with 11 bases sitting between them. The CDR3 totals 13 residues. CDR3 DNA sequence: TGTGCCAGCAGTTGGGATAGCCAGTACGAGCAGTACTTC. It codes for CASSWDSQYEQYF.

This sequence joins TRBV6-5 and TRBJ2-3, with D perhaps given as TRBD1 or TRBD2 (5 bases each). The V end lost 8 bases, the J end lost 2 bases, and 17 bases lay between the germline ends. In germline, CDR1 is MNHEY, CDR2 SVGAGI. CDR3 length equals 15 residues. CDR3 residues: CASVRDGMNTDTQYF. The CDR3, as DNA: TGTGCCAGCGTAAGGGACGGAATGAACACAGATACGCAGTATTTT.

As regards this clone: One end of the junction is discordant with germline, which a read error may explain. The V gene is TRBV7-7, the J gene TRBJ2-5, with TRBD2 identical over 16 bases. This CDR3 has 15 residues. The germline gives CDR1 SSHAT, CDR2 FNYEAQ (reference sequence). CDR3 sequence reads: CASSTGLAGGETQYF. CDR3 DNA sequence: TGTGCTAGCAGCACGGGACTAGCGGGAGGGGAGACCCAGTACTTC.

The chain combines TRBV9 with TRBJ2-5, with unresolved D. Germline values: CDR1 SGDLS, CDR2 YYNGEE. V gave up 0 bases and J gave up 1 base, with 10 bases separating them. The CDR3 is 15 residues long. The CDR3: CASSVGSASQETQYF. The CDR3 DNA reads as TGTGCCAGCAGCGTAGGCTCGGCGTCCCAAGAGACCCAGTACTTC.

The chain carries TRBV6-1 and TRBJ1-5; a weak D match, TRBD1 (5 bases). Trimming removed 2 bases at V and 11 bases at J, with 10 bases between. This CDR3 region has 12 residues. The germline gives CDR1 MNHNS, CDR2 SASEGT. The CDR3 is CASSEQGRSQHF. As DNA, the CDR3 is TGTGCCAGCAGTGAACAGGGACGGTCCCAGCATTTT.

The V gene is TRBV5-1, the J gene TRBJ2-2; no clear D gene. The length of the CDR3 is 14 residues. The germline V and J ends were trimmed by 0 bases and 3 bases, with 6 bases remaining between them. Germline V CDR1 and CDR2: SGHRS, YFSETQ. CDR3: CASSLAVDTGELFF. In DNA form, the CDR3 reads TGCGCCAGCAGCTTGGCCGTAGACACCGGGGAGCTGTTTTTT.

The CDR3 DNA reads TGTGCCAGCAGTTTATCCCCCGTCGGACTACCTTACAATGAGCAGTTCTTC. Translated: CASSLSPVGLPYNEQFF. The chain couples TRBV27 to TRBJ2-1, with D possibly TRBD2 on 6 matching bases. The germline gives CDR1 MNHEY, CDR2 SMNVEV (reference sequence). This CDR3 contains 17 residues. V gave up 0 bases and J gave up 4 bases, with 16 bases separating them.

The V gene is TRBV3-1 (or the pseudogene TRBV3-2), the J gene TRBJ2-5; D not resolved. Trimming took off 0 bases at V and 7 bases at J, with 15 bases between the two ends. From germline, CDR1 is LGHDT and CDR2 YNNKEL (reference sequence). This CDR3 spans 15 amino acids. The CDR3 region is CASSQDRLLMVTQYF. In DNA form, the CDR3 reads TGTGCCAGCAGCCAAGACCGGCTCCTAATGGTGACCCAGTACTTC.

The rearrangement joins TRBV7-8 to TRBJ2-7, with D unclear. V was trimmed by 0 bases and J by 3 bases, leaving 9 bases between them. The CDR3 extends over 14 amino acids. Germline CDR1 SGHVS, CDR2 FQNEAQ. Here the CDR3 reads CASSLASFGYEQYF. The CDR3 region has the DNA TGTGCCAGCAGCTTAGCTTCCTTCGGCTACGAGCAGTACTTC.

The chain carries TRBV7-9 and TRBJ2-4; D unclear. Trimming took 5 bases from V and 8 from J, leaving 10 bases between them. The CDR3 loop spans 12 amino acids. The germline gives CDR1 SEHNR, CDR2 FQNEAQ (reference sequence). The CDR3 DNA reads as TGTGCCAGCAGCCCGCTTTCGGACATTCAGTACTTC. Translating gives CASSPLSDIQYF.

The chain carries TRBV19 and TRBJ1-6; D call uncertain. Germline CDR1 reads LNHDA; CDR2 reads SQIVND (reference sequence). The CDR3 is 17 residues long. V was pared by 5 bases and J by 0 bases, with 14 bases between. CDR3 sequence: CASSGPGPNSYNSPLHF. CDR3 bases: TGTGCCAGTAGTGGCCCGGGCCCAAACTCCTATAATTCACCCCTCCACTTT.

A remark on this clone: This CDR3 is also generated by other DNA sequences in the sample. The V call is TRBV19, the J call TRBJ1-5, with 7 bases lining up with TRBD1. Germline CDR1 and CDR2: LNHDA and SQIVND (reference sequence). The J segment lost 7 bases and the V segment lost 4 bases, leaving 4 bases of the junction unmatched. The CDR3 consists of 13 residues. Here the CDR3 reads CASSKDRDQPQHF. CDR3 in DNA: TGTGCCAGTAGTAAAGACAGGGACCAGCCCCAGCATTTT.

The J gene is TRBJ1-5, the V gene TRBV6-2 or TRBV6-3; D is unresolved. Germline CDR1 and CDR2: MNHEY and SVGEGT. The V end lost 0 bases, the J end lost 7 bases, and 13 bases lay between the germline ends. The CDR3 totals 15 residues. The DNA of the CDR3 is TGTGCCAGCAGTTACTCGAGAGGAAGGGAGCAGCCCCAGCATTTT. Its translation is CASSYSRGREQPQHF.

The chain couples TRBV3-1 (or the pseudogene TRBV3-2) to TRBJ2-7; TRBD1 agrees at 8 bases. From germline, CDR1 is LGHDT and CDR2 YNNKEL (reference sequence). The V gene end was trimmed by 5 bases and the J gene end by 2 bases; junction bases not matched to a gene: 8. The CDR3 has 15 residues. CDR3 amino acids: CASSTRTGTPYEQYF. In nucleotides, the CDR3 is TGTGCCAGCAGCACCCGGACAGGGACCCCCTACGAGCAGTACTTC.

The V call is TRBV7-9, the J call TRBJ2-7, with unresolved D. The CDR3 contains 14 residues. Germline CDR1 is SEHNR and CDR2 is FQNEAQ (reference sequence). Trimming removed 2 bases at V and 0 bases at J, with 8 bases between. The CDR3 here is CASSLQPDSYEQYF. The CDR3 nucleotides read TGTGCCAGCAGCTTACAACCGGACTCCTACGAGCAGTACTTC.

This clone was observed a single time. J is TRBJ2-4 and V is TRBV5-1, with 9 bases that match TRBD2. CDR1 SGHRS and CDR2 YFSETQ come from the germline V gene. Unmatched junction bases numbered 14, after V lost 4 bases and J lost 6 bases. This CDR3 contains 17 residues. As DNA, the CDR3 is TGCGCCAGCAGCGGGGCCGGGGCTAGCGGGAAAGGAAACATTCAGTACTTC. Translation: CASSGAGASGKGNIQYF.